The 18 T cell receptor beta chains below come from one sample, sequenced in a study of T cell changes during pregnancy in multiple sclerosis. Sequenced by immunoSEQ multiplex PCR; TCRdb stores in-frame clones only, minus some. This table has about 77,000 clones, approximately 90% appearing once. The sample consisted of peripheral blood, taken before pregnancy. The receptors were gathered from a female donor with multiple sclerosis, enrolled in a pregnancy study.

This sequence joins TRBV4-3 and TRBJ2-1; 10 bases fit TRBD1. Germline V gene sequence: CDR1 LGHNA, CDR2 YSLEER. The CDR3 runs to 16 residues. Trimming at V came to 0 bases and at J to 6 bases, leaving 5 bases not matched to a gene. CDR3 residues: CASSQEVWDRGNEQFF. The CDR3, as DNA: TGCGCCAGCAGCCAAGAAGTCTGGGACAGGGGCAATGAGCAGTTCTTC.

The chain couples TRBV11-2 to TRBJ1-1; perhaps TRBD1 as D (5 bases). V was cut by 10 bases and J by 2 bases, with 17 bases left in between. CDR1 and CDR2 from the germline V gene are SGHAT and FQNNGV. The CDR3 extends over 14 amino acids. DNA for the CDR3: TGTGCCACCGAACGGAGGGGCGGAAACACTGAAGCTTTCTTT. This gives the protein CATERRGGNTEAFF.

The chain recombines TRBV10-3 with TRBJ1-3, with a weak D call TRBD1 (6 bases). The germline V and J ends were trimmed by 6 bases and 0 bases, with 12 bases remaining between them. The CDR3 length is 15 residues. Germline V gene sequence: CDR1 ENHRY, CDR2 SYGVKD. This CDR3 reads CAISRDISSGNTIYF. The CDR3 region has the DNA TGTGCCATCAGCCGGGACATCAGCTCTGGAAACACCATATATTTT.

CDR3 sequence reads: CASSILGGLYRPQHF. For the CDR3, the DNA is TGTGCCAGTAGTATACTGGGCGGACTTTATCGGCCCCAGCATTTT. The rearrangement links TRBV19 to TRBJ1-5; D is unclear. CDR3 length: 15 residues. CDR1 is LNHDA, CDR2 SQIVND, per germline (reference sequence). V lost 2 bases and J lost 9, with 17 bases in between.

This chain uses TRBV6-6 with TRBJ2-3, with 7 bases fitting TRBD1. The CDR3 is 14 residues long. CDR1 MNHNY and CDR2 SVGAGI come from the germline V gene (reference sequence). The J segment lost 4 bases and the V segment lost 5 bases, leaving 6 bases of the junction unmatched. CDR3 DNA sequence: TGTGCCAGCAGTCGAGACAGGGTCGCAGATACGCAGTATTTT. It yields the protein CASSRDRVADTQYF.

This clone was picked up one time. CDR3 coding DNA: TGTGCCAGCAGCCCGACAACGGGGGGTCCCAATGAGCAGTTCTTC. It codes for CASSPTTGGPNEQFF. The chain joins TRBV7-3 to TRBJ2-1, with 7 nucleotides matching TRBD2. The CDR3 extends over 15 amino acids. Per germline, CDR1 SGHTA and CDR2 FQGTGA. Losses at the gene ends were 5 bases for V and 6 bases for J; bases not matched to a gene: 10.

This sequence joins TRBV29-1 and TRBJ1-5; 9 nucleotides match TRBD1. Germline trimming cut 5 bases from V and 7 bases from J; bases unmatched to any gene: 21. There are 18 residues in the CDR3. Per the germline V gene, CDR1 is SQVTM and CDR2 is ANQGSEA. CDR3 sequence: CSVLDRGTGATSSQPQHF. The CDR3 nucleotides read TGCAGCGTTTTGGACAGGGGCACGGGGGCGACGTCCTCACAGCCCCAGCATTTT.

The V call is TRBV9, the J call TRBJ1-2; D not resolved. V lost 0 bases and J 8 bases, leaving 14 bases between the germline ends. Germline CDR1 and CDR2: SGDLS and YYNGEE. The CDR3 runs 14 residues. CDR3 loop: CASSVAAGTEGYTF. CDR3 DNA: TGTGCCAGCAGCGTAGCTGCGGGCACGGAAGGCTACACCTTC.

This clone has just a few counts. The chain joins TRBV28 to TRBJ1-3; the D gene is possibly TRBD1 (6 bases). V was cut by 11 bases and J by 4 bases, with 12 bases left in between. The length of the CDR3 is 12 residues. Germline CDR1 and CDR2: MDHEN and SYDVKM. CDR3 residues: CASRGAGNTIYF. CDR3 DNA sequence: TGTGCCTCCCGGGGGGCAGGAAACACCATATATTTT.

This rearrangement joins TRBV5-6 to TRBJ1-2; perhaps TRBD1 as D (5 bases). In germline, CDR1 is SGHDT, CDR2 YYEEEE. V was clipped by 0 bases and J by 5 bases, with 11 bases between them. The CDR3 runs to 14 residues. CDR3 in amino acids: CASSLDGGRYGYTF. In DNA, the CDR3 is TGTGCCAGCAGCTTGGACGGGGGGAGGTATGGCTACACCTTC.

This clone showed up just a few times. This rearrangement joins TRBV9 to TRBJ1-4, with D uncertain. This CDR3 is built from 15 residues. Germline values: CDR1 SGDLS, CDR2 YYNGEE. Trimming removed 0 bases at V and 6 bases at J, with 12 bases between. The CDR3 DNA is TGTGCCAGCAGCGTAGGTACAGCTCCGGATGAAAAACTGTTTTTT. Translated, it gives CASSVGTAPDEKLFF.

The V call is TRBV4-1, the J call TRBJ2-2; 12 nucleotides align to TRBD2. V shed 4 bases and J 4 bases; nucleotides not matched to a gene: 13. This CDR3 comprises 19 residues. Germline assignment: CDR1 MGHRA and CDR2 YSYEKL. CDR3 nucleotide sequence: TGCGCCAGCAGCCGAATGAGACTAGCGGGGGTATCGGTCACCGGGGAGCTGTTTTTT. Its translation: CASSRMRLAGVSVTGELFF.

V is TRBV30 and J is TRBJ1-2; D is ambiguous. CDR1 GTSNPN and CDR2 SVGIG come from the germline V gene (reference sequence). CDR3 size: 13 residues. V lost 0 bases and J lost 3, with 8 bases in between. DNA of the CDR3: TGTGCCTGGAGTGTACACAGATACTATGGCTACACCTTC. This gives the protein CAWSVHRYYGYTF.

This chain links TRBV7-3 with TRBJ2-6; possible D gene TRBD1, 5 bases. The germline gives CDR1 SGHTA, CDR2 FQGTGA. Trimming shortened V by 2 bases and J by 2 bases, and 7 bases separated the two germline ends. The CDR3 loop spans 15 amino acids. Here the CDR3 reads CASSLSTAGANVLTF. The CDR3 DNA reads as TGTGCCAGCAGCTTATCGACAGCTGGGGCCAACGTCCTGACTTTC.

The chain links TRBV9 to TRBJ2-2, with 7 bases aligning to TRBD1. The CDR3 is 17 residues long. The V and J ends lost 3 bases and 4 bases, in that order; junction bases with no gene match: 12. CDR1 is SGDLS, CDR2 YYNGEE, per germline. DNA of the CDR3: TGTGCCAGCAGCGCCTCGGCCGACAGGGCTGGCACCGGGGAGCTGTTTTTT. Amino acid sequence: CASSASADRAGTGELFF.

The chain combines TRBV5-1 with TRBJ1-6; 7 positions match TRBD1. There are 16 residues in the CDR3. The germline V gene has CDR1 SGHRS and CDR2 YFSETQ. V shed 2 bases, J shed 3 bases, and the junction held 5 bases outside the gene matches. For the CDR3, the DNA is TGCGCCAGCAGCTTTTCGGGACAGATCTATAATTCACCCCTCCACTTT. Translating gives CASSFSGQIYNSPLHF.

This chain connects TRBV5-1 to TRBJ2-3, with 15 positions matching TRBD2. CDR1 SGHRS and CDR2 YFSETQ come from the germline V gene. The CDR3 is made up of 18 amino acids. V lost 4 bases and J lost 0; bases outside the gene matches: 6. CDR3: CASSKGLAGGSSTDTQYF. As DNA, the CDR3 is TGCGCCAGCAGCAAGGGACTAGCGGGGGGATCTAGCACAGATACGCAGTATTTT.

V usage is TRBV18 and J usage is TRBJ2-3, with a possible D match to TRBD1 (6 bases). Germline V lookup: CDR1 KGHSH, CDR2 LQKENI. CDR3 length equals 15 residues. Trimming shortened V by 6 bases and J by 4 bases, and 17 bases separated the two germline ends. The CDR3 loop is CASSPGTPGADTQYF. For the CDR3, the DNA is TGTGCCAGCTCCCCCGGGACACCCGGCGCAGATACGCAGTATTTT.